This entry describes one T cell receptor (beta chain). Assay: immunoSEQ multiplex PCR; the TCRdb copy retains only in-frame clones and omits some. The sample yields about 69,000 clones, roughly 88% seen once. The entry originates in a study of technical replicates of blood from a few donors. The CDR3 is 14 amino acids. Trimming shortened V by 7 bases and J by 10 bases, and 20 bases separated the two germline ends. The germline V gene encodes CDR1 SGHRS and CDR2 YFSETQ. The TCR sequence derives from a human donor in good health. Some clones in this sample may be carry-over from other donors' samples. This sequence joins TRBV5-1 and TRBJ1-4; D gene unclear. Material for sequencing was PBMCs. This CDR3 is CASGIAGNSGKLFF. The DNA of the CDR3 is TGCGCCAGCGGCATAGCCGGTAATTCGGGAAAACTGTTTTTT.